One and the same sample provided the 15 T cell receptor beta chains below, sequenced in a study of T cell repertoires in MIS-A myocarditis (dated 2022 in TCRdb). The library was generated by the immunoSEQ multiplex PCR assay. The table comes from immuneACCESS by way of TCRdb, which keeps in-frame sequences with V and J called. Part of the clones is missing from these tables; in studies checked, under half for an unresolved V gene and the rest for unknown reasons. Present in this sample are roughly 14,000 clones, about 67% of which were seen just once. The ten largest make up about 60% of the sample. Material: left ventricle heart tissue obtained at autopsy. Read against the paper, the sample's cell subset or site label means: cardiac tissue sample (left or right ventricle, interventricular septum, or pericardium). The receptor source for this set is a man in his late teens or twenties with fulminant myocarditis from multisystem inflammatory syndrome in adults (MIS-A) after COVID-19.

The chain uses TRBV2 and TRBJ1-6; D gene ambiguous. Germline-derived CDR1 and CDR2 are SNHLY and FYNNEI. CDR3 length: 12 amino acids. Trimming took 8 bases from V and 9 from J, leaving 11 bases between them. CDR3 in amino acids: CASLGTGSPLHF. The CDR3 DNA sequence: TGTGCCAGCCTTGGTACGGGTTCACCCCTCCACTTT.

The rearrangement uses TRBV19 and TRBJ1-5; TRBD1 might be the D (5 bases). Germline loops: CDR1 LNHDA, CDR2 SQIVND (reference sequence). The CDR3 totals 13 residues. The ends were cut back, 8 bases at V and 2 bases at J, with 10 bases in the middle. CDR3 in amino acids: CASVQGGNQPQHF. The CDR3 nucleotides read TGTGCCAGTGTGCAGGGCGGCAATCAGCCCCAGCATTTT. Filled out from reference TRBV19 and TRBJ1-5, the complete variable domain reads DGGITQSPKYLFRKEGQNVTLSCEQNLNHDAMYWYRQDPGQGLRLIYYSQIVNDFQKGDIAEGYSVSREKKESFPLTVTSAQKNPTAFYLCASVQGGNQPQHFGDGTRLSIL.

This chain joins TRBV27 and TRBJ1-2, with D uncertain. The germline V and J ends were trimmed by 10 bases and 0 bases, with 9 bases remaining between them. Germline V CDR1 and CDR2: MNHEY, SMNVEV (reference sequence). CDR3 length: 12 amino acids. CDR3 protein: CAIRTANYGYTF. In nucleotides, the CDR3 is TGTGCCATCCGGACGGCTAACTATGGCTACACCTTC.

The rearrangement links TRBV5-1 to TRBJ1-1; 7 positions match TRBD1. The CDR3 consists of 15 residues. Per the germline V gene, CDR1 is SGHRS and CDR2 is YFSETQ. Trimming removed 3 bases from V and 3 bases from J; junction bases left unmatched: 8. CDR3 in amino acids: CASSSVRGSDTEAFF. For the CDR3, the DNA is TGCGCCAGCAGCTCCGTCAGGGGGTCGGACACTGAAGCTTTCTTT.

The rearrangement links TRBV4-1 to TRBJ2-5; TRBD1 or TRBD2 may be the D gene (6 bases each). V lost 2 bases to trimming and J lost 2 bases, with 12 bases between them. From germline, CDR1 is MGHRA and CDR2 YSYEKL. This CDR3 has 15 residues. CDR3 in amino acids: CASSQRRGDQETQYF. For the CDR3, the DNA is TGCGCCAGCAGCCAACGTAGGGGGGATCAAGAGACCCAGTACTTC.

The chain recombines TRBV7-6 with TRBJ2-1; D remains unclear. Trimming pared 5 bases from V and 5 bases from J, leaving 13 bases between. The germline V gene has CDR1 SGHVS and CDR2 FNYEAQ. This CDR3 comprises 14 residues. CDR3 amino acids: CASSPRIGHNEQFF. As DNA, the CDR3 is TGTGCCAGCAGCCCTAGGATAGGCCACAATGAGCAGTTCTTC.

The chain uses TRBV19 and TRBJ2-3, with 10 bases that match TRBD2. The CDR3 is 16 amino acids. CDR1 LNHDA and CDR2 SQIVND come from the germline V gene (reference sequence). With 1 base clipped from V and 8 bases from J, the junction kept 9 bases outside the gene matches. CDR3 sequence: CASSIGQGRLAGTQYF. The CDR3 nucleotides are TGTGCCAGTAGTATAGGACAGGGAAGACTAGCGGGTACGCAGTATTTT.

V gene TRBV5-1 combines with J gene TRBJ1-1; the D gene is possibly TRBD1 (6 bases). Germline CDR1 SGHRS, CDR2 YFSETQ. The CDR3 runs 15 residues. With 2 bases removed from V and 3 bases from J, the gap between germline ends came to 14 bases. As DNA, the CDR3 is TGCGCCAGCAGCTTTTTCAGCAGGGGCGACACTGAAGCTTTCTTT. Protein product: CASSFFSRGDTEAFF.

The CDR3: CASSPTASTDTQYF. The CDR3 region has the DNA TGTGCCAGCAGCCCCACAGCGAGCACAGATACGCAGTATTTT. The J gene is TRBJ2-3, the V gene TRBV7-9; D is unresolved. This CDR3 is 14 amino acids long. Trimming cost V 5 bases and J 0 bases, with 9 bases left between them. Germline V gene data show CDR1 as SEHNR and CDR2 as FQNEAQ (reference sequence).

This clone is hyperexpanded by share. The rearrangement joins TRBV10-2 to TRBJ1-5; D may be TRBD1 (5 bases). V lost 6 bases to trimming and J lost 3 bases, with 12 bases between them. Germline V lookup: CDR1 WSHSY, CDR2 SAAADI. The CDR3 has 14 residues. This CDR3 reads CASSDSLLNQPQHF. The CDR3, as DNA: TGCGCCAGCAGCGACAGTCTCCTCAATCAGCCCCAGCATTTT.

The chain employs TRBV9 and TRBJ2-5; 9 bases are a match to TRBD1. J lost 4 bases, V lost 0 bases, and 10 bases had no gene match. Per germline, CDR1 SGDLS and CDR2 YYNGEE. This CDR3 has 17 residues. Written as DNA, the CDR3 is TGTGCCAGCAGCGTAGGGGGCAACAGGGGGCGCGTAGAGACCCAGTACTTC. Protein sequence: CASSVGGNRGRVETQYF.

The chain combines TRBV9 with TRBJ1-2, with D unresolved. V lost 4 bases, J lost 8 bases, and 15 bases lay in between. This CDR3 is built from 13 residues. Germline CDR1 and CDR2: SGDLS and YYNGEE. The CDR3 DNA follows: TGTGCCAGCAGCCCGACTTTTGGACGGGGCTACACCTTC. Its translation: CASSPTFGRGYTF.

V gene TRBV4-2 combines with J gene TRBJ2-1; D remains ambiguous. The V gene lost 0 bases and the J gene lost 0 bases, with 12 bases spanning the gap. Germline V gene data show CDR1 as LGHNA and CDR2 as YNFKEQ. The CDR3 has 17 amino acids. The CDR3 loop reads CASSQDPAWSSYNEQFF. For the CDR3, the DNA is TGTGCCAGCAGCCAAGACCCCGCTTGGAGCTCCTACAATGAGCAGTTCTTC.

In its sample, this clone was seen a few times. The chain is built from TRBV15 and TRBJ1-1; 10 bases align to TRBD1. The CDR3 is 14 amino acids. J lost 4 bases, V lost 3 bases, and 2 bases had no gene match. Germline V lookup: CDR1 LNHNV, CDR2 YYDKDF (reference sequence). CDR3 protein: CATSRGQGSTEAFF. In nucleotides, the CDR3 is TGTGCCACCAGCAGGGGACAGGGGAGCACTGAAGCTTTCTTT.

The CDR3 DNA reads TGCGCCAGCAGCCAAGGTTTAATTGTCTCACCCCTCCACTTT. The encoded protein is CASSQGLIVSPLHF. The chain employs TRBV4-3 and TRBJ1-6, with D unclear. Trimming pared 1 base from V and 10 bases from J, leaving 11 bases between. CDR3 size: 14 residues. Germline loops: CDR1 LGHNA, CDR2 YSLEER.